This T cell receptor beta chain was profiled in a study of human T cells and chemical hapten exposure. Whole-study context: Sensitization used 2% DPC on around 2 cm by around 2 cm upper inner arm skin. Epicutaneous patch tests delivered 0.01% DPC to the upper back, with evaluation at 6 days.

Time point reported: patch test 2, 6 weeks after DPC sensitization. Treatment indicated: therapeutic diphenylcyclopropenone sensitization with weekly scalp DPC. This clonotype occurred many times. TCRdb fed the RACE reads into MiXCR, producing one record per CDR3 protein. Of around 360,000 distinct CDR3 sequences listed, nearly 6.5% are singletons. Trimming shortened V by 3 bases and J by 2 bases, and 14 bases separated the two germline ends. This CDR3 is 15 amino acids long. Germline CDR1 reads SGHRS; CDR2 reads YFSETQ. The TCR originated in a woman between 18 and 29 years old with alopecia areata. Some clones in this sample may be carry-over from other donors' samples. The chain carries TRBV5-1 and TRBJ1-2; D remains unclear. The specimen was whole blood, collected in connection with sensitization to the hapten diphenylcyclopropenone (DPC). In DNA form, the CDR3 reads TGCGCCAGCAGCTATCAACAACTTTCAAACTATGGCTACACCTTC. It translates to CASSYQQLSNYGYTF.